This is a list of T cell receptor beta chains from one sample in a study of cytomegalovirus exposure and HLA in healthy donors. Produced via immunoSEQ multiplex PCR; TCRdb's table is partial and in-frame only. This table holds 170,000 or so clones, about 80% found once. The sequenced sample consisted of PBMCs. These receptors all stem from a woman aged 50 to 60 in good health and CMV-seropositive. Each CDR3 is given with its conserved first and last residue. The order of the fields is CDR3 protein, CDR3 DNA, J gene, clone size, D gene, V gene. D genes are given only for firm matches. Where a row states a size, it is once, few, many or the class of an expanded clone; other rows omit it.

cdr3_aa: CASSPGTGPGEQYF
cdr3_nt: TGTGCCAGCAGTCCCGGGACTGGGCCGGGGGAGCAGTACTTC
j_call: TRBJ2-7
clone_size: -
d_call: -
v_call: TRBV9

cdr3_aa: CASSLYSEQFF
cdr3_nt: TGTGCCAGCAGTTTATATAGTGAGCAGTTCTTC
j_call: TRBJ2-1
clone_size: once
d_call: -
v_call: TRBV28

cdr3_aa: CASSQARAGIQAFF
cdr3_nt: TGTGCCAGCAGCCAAGCCCGGGCAGGGATTCAAGCTTTCTTT
j_call: TRBJ1-1
clone_size: once
d_call: -
v_call: TRBV14

cdr3_aa: CASSAIYRTGSNYGYTF
cdr3_nt: TGTGCCAGCAGTGCAATATACCGGACAGGGAGTAACTATGGCTACACCTTC
j_call: TRBJ1-2
clone_size: -
d_call: TRBD1
v_call: TRBV27

cdr3_aa: CASSLRQGSTEAFF
cdr3_nt: TGTGCCAGCTCACTCCGACAGGGAAGCACTGAAGCTTTCTTT
j_call: TRBJ1-1
clone_size: few
d_call: TRBD1
v_call: TRBV18

cdr3_aa: CASSYSQGSYEQYF
cdr3_nt: TGTGCCAGCAGTTACTCACAGGGTTCCTACGAGCAGTACTTC
j_call: TRBJ2-7
clone_size: -
d_call: -
v_call: TRBV6-5

cdr3_aa: CASSPRTGDTEAFF
cdr3_nt: TGCGCCAGCAGCCCAAGGACAGGGGACACTGAAGCTTTCTTT
j_call: TRBJ1-1
clone_size: -
d_call: TRBD1
v_call: TRBV5-1

cdr3_aa: CASSQDRYFPESGYTF
cdr3_nt: TGCGCCAGCAGCCAAGATCGTTACTTCCCCGAGAGTGGCTACACCTTC
j_call: TRBJ1-2
clone_size: -
d_call: -
v_call: TRBV4-3

cdr3_aa: CASRGSRGDNSPLHF
cdr3_nt: TGTGCCAGCAGGGGTTCCCGGGGTGATAATTCACCCCTCCACTTT
j_call: TRBJ1-6
clone_size: once
d_call: -
v_call: TRBV7-8

cdr3_aa: CASSFRDRGISEQYF
cdr3_nt: TGTGCCAGCAGCTTCCGGGACAGGGGAATCTCCGAGCAGTACTTC
j_call: TRBJ2-7
clone_size: -
d_call: TRBD1
v_call: TRBV13

cdr3_aa: CASRLTGQPDGPLHF
cdr3_nt: TGTGCCAGCAGATTAACGGGACAGCCCGACGGACCCCTCCACTTT
j_call: TRBJ1-6
clone_size: -
d_call: TRBD1
v_call: TRBV2

cdr3_aa: CASSDLAGLGTDTQYF
cdr3_nt: TGTGCCAGCAGTGATCTGGCAGGGTTGGGCACAGATACGCAGTATTTT
j_call: TRBJ2-3
clone_size: few
d_call: -
v_call: TRBV25-1

cdr3_aa: CASSAQDRGITNTGELFF
cdr3_nt: TGTGCCAGCAGCGCCCAGGACAGGGGTATTACGAACACCGGGGAGCTGTTTTTT
j_call: TRBJ2-2
clone_size: -
d_call: TRBD1
v_call: TRBV9

cdr3_aa: CASSRGTGGDEKLFF
cdr3_nt: TGCGCCAGCAGCCGGGGGACAGGGGGTGACGAAAAACTGTTTTTT
j_call: TRBJ1-4
clone_size: -
d_call: TRBD1
v_call: TRBV5-1

cdr3_aa: CASSPLSGDRGGYNEQFF
cdr3_nt: TGTGCCAGCAGCCCGTTGAGTGGGGACAGGGGTGGCTACAATGAGCAGTTCTTC
j_call: TRBJ2-1
clone_size: -
d_call: TRBD1
v_call: TRBV14

cdr3_aa: CASSFTGFLSSGANVLTF
cdr3_nt: TGTGCCAGCAGCTTTACGGGATTTCTATCCTCTGGGGCCAACGTCCTGACTTTC
j_call: TRBJ2-6
clone_size: few
d_call: -
v_call: TRBV7-2

cdr3_aa: CASSLQGAPTDTQYF
cdr3_nt: TGTGCCAGTAGTCTACAGGGGGCACCCACAGATACGCAGTATTTT
j_call: TRBJ2-3
clone_size: -
d_call: TRBD1
v_call: TRBV19

cdr3_aa: CATSRWDSYEQYF
cdr3_nt: TGTGCCACCAGCAGATGGGACAGTTACGAGCAGTACTTC
j_call: TRBJ2-7
clone_size: -
d_call: TRBD1
v_call: TRBV15

cdr3_aa: CASSHPGQGPSTNTGELFF
cdr3_nt: TGTGCCAGCAGCCACCCGGGACAGGGGCCCTCAACGAACACCGGGGAGCTGTTTTTT
j_call: TRBJ2-2
clone_size: -
d_call: TRBD1
v_call: TRBV28

cdr3_aa: CASSYRPGASTDTQYF
cdr3_nt: TGTGCCAGCAGTTATCGGCCGGGAGCTAGCACAGATACGCAGTATTTT
j_call: TRBJ2-3
clone_size: -
d_call: -
v_call: TRBV6-5

cdr3_aa: CASRDGGRDTQYF
cdr3_nt: TGTGCCAGTAGGGACGGCGGGAGAGATACGCAGTATTTT
j_call: TRBJ2-3
clone_size: -
d_call: TRBD2
v_call: TRBV19

cdr3_aa: CASSLERGAGGNTIYF
cdr3_nt: TGTGCCAGCAGCTTAGAACGGGGTGCGGGAGGAAACACCATATATTTT
j_call: TRBJ1-3
clone_size: -
d_call: -
v_call: TRBV7-2

cdr3_aa: CASSGTVNQPQHF
cdr3_nt: TGTGCCAGTAGTGGGACAGTCAATCAGCCCCAGCATTTT
j_call: TRBJ1-5
clone_size: -
d_call: TRBD1
v_call: TRBV19

cdr3_aa: CASSFRGNTGELFF
cdr3_nt: TGTGCCAGCAGCTTCCGTGGCAACACCGGGGAGCTGTTTTTT
j_call: TRBJ2-2
clone_size: few
d_call: -
v_call: TRBV11-3

cdr3_aa: CAISGGTGLGTEAFF
cdr3_nt: TGTGCCATCAGTGGGGGGACAGGGTTGGGCACTGAAGCTTTCTTT
j_call: TRBJ1-1
clone_size: -
d_call: TRBD1
v_call: TRBV10-3

cdr3_aa: CASSLRGRGKNEAFF
cdr3_nt: TGTGCCAGCAGTTTACGCGGCAGGGGGAAAAATGAAGCTTTCTTT
j_call: TRBJ1-1
clone_size: once
d_call: TRBD1
v_call: TRBV28

cdr3_aa: CASSLRGDEQFF
cdr3_nt: TGCGCCAGCAGCTTGAGAGGCGATGAGCAGTTCTTC
j_call: TRBJ2-1
clone_size: -
d_call: -
v_call: TRBV5-1

cdr3_aa: CASSLAWAYTF
cdr3_nt: TGTGCCAGCAGCCTCGCCTGGGCCTACACCTTC
j_call: TRBJ1-2
clone_size: once
d_call: -
v_call: TRBV5-6

cdr3_aa: CASLKIGQSGETQYF
cdr3_nt: TGTGCCAGCCTAAAAATCGGGCAGTCGGGGGAGACCCAGTACTTC
j_call: TRBJ2-5
clone_size: once
d_call: -
v_call: TRBV6-5

cdr3_aa: CASTQGGRQPQHF
cdr3_nt: TGTGCCAGTACTCAGGGAGGGCGACAGCCCCAGCATTTT
j_call: TRBJ1-5
clone_size: -
d_call: -
v_call: TRBV19

cdr3_aa: CAWSWGVNTEAFF
cdr3_nt: TGTGCCTGGAGTTGGGGGGTGAACACTGAAGCTTTCTTT
j_call: TRBJ1-1
clone_size: few
d_call: -
v_call: TRBV30

cdr3_aa: CASSPQVVGAEKLFF
cdr3_nt: TGTGCCAGCAGCCCCCAGGTGGTGGGGGCTGAAAAACTGTTTTTT
j_call: TRBJ1-4
clone_size: once
d_call: -
v_call: TRBV9

cdr3_aa: CASSQVRDSYEQYF
cdr3_nt: TGCGCCAGCAGCCAAGTGCGGGATTCCTACGAGCAGTACTTC
j_call: TRBJ2-7
clone_size: -
d_call: -
v_call: TRBV4-3

cdr3_aa: CASSLGSSYNEQFF
cdr3_nt: TGTGCCAGCAGCTTGGGGAGCTCCTACAATGAGCAGTTCTTC
j_call: TRBJ2-1
clone_size: -
d_call: -
v_call: TRBV5-6

cdr3_aa: CASGGRAQGTQYF
cdr3_nt: TGTGCCAGCGGAGGGAGGGCCCAGGGGACCCAGTACTTC
j_call: TRBJ2-5
clone_size: few
d_call: TRBD2
v_call: TRBV7-2

cdr3_aa: CASSPGTGVYSPLHF
cdr3_nt: TGTGCCAGCAGCCCCGGGACAGGGGTGTATTCACCCCTCCACTTT
j_call: TRBJ1-6
clone_size: -
d_call: TRBD1
v_call: TRBV7-3

cdr3_aa: CASSLNLAKNIQYF
cdr3_nt: TGTGCCAGCAGCTTAAACTTAGCCAAAAACATTCAGTACTTC
j_call: TRBJ2-4
clone_size: -
d_call: -
v_call: TRBV11-2

cdr3_aa: CASSQGLAGAISYNEQFF
cdr3_nt: TGTGCCAGCTCACAGGGACTAGCGGGGGCCATCTCCTACAATGAGCAGTTCTTC
j_call: TRBJ2-1
clone_size: -
d_call: TRBD2
v_call: TRBV18

cdr3_aa: CASSSRDYTTDTQYF
cdr3_nt: TGCGCCAGCAGCTCCCGGGACTACACCACAGATACGCAGTATTTT
j_call: TRBJ2-3
clone_size: -
d_call: TRBD2
v_call: TRBV5-1

cdr3_aa: CASSVSGTGNEQFF
cdr3_nt: TGTGCCAGCAGCGTATCCGGGACAGGCAATGAGCAGTTCTTC
j_call: TRBJ2-1
clone_size: -
d_call: TRBD1
v_call: TRBV9

cdr3_aa: CASSSYRGTEAFF
cdr3_nt: TGTGCCAGCAGTTCTTACAGGGGCACTGAAGCTTTCTTT
j_call: TRBJ1-1
clone_size: -
d_call: TRBD1
v_call: TRBV11-1

cdr3_aa: CASSVGDRVNEKLFF
cdr3_nt: TGTGCCAGCAGCGTTGGGGACAGGGTTAATGAAAAACTGTTTTTT
j_call: TRBJ1-4
clone_size: once
d_call: TRBD1
v_call: TRBV9

cdr3_aa: CASSWGQGTQPQHF
cdr3_nt: TGTGCCAGCAGTTGGGGTCAGGGAACTCAGCCCCAGCATTTT
j_call: TRBJ1-5
clone_size: -
d_call: -
v_call: TRBV28

cdr3_aa: CASSLMWSTGGMNTEAFF
cdr3_nt: TGTGCCAGCAGCCTTATGTGGTCAACAGGGGGGATGAACACTGAAGCTTTCTTT
j_call: TRBJ1-1
clone_size: -
d_call: TRBD1
v_call: TRBV28

cdr3_aa: CASPQGVYGYTF
cdr3_nt: TGTGCCAGCCCCCAGGGGGTCTATGGCTACACCTTC
j_call: TRBJ1-2
clone_size: -
d_call: TRBD1
v_call: TRBV2

cdr3_aa: CAWVRGRDPSYNEQFF
cdr3_nt: TGTGCCTGGGTTCGTGGGAGGGACCCATCCTACAATGAGCAGTTCTTC
j_call: TRBJ2-1
clone_size: -
d_call: TRBD2
v_call: TRBV30

cdr3_aa: CASSLSGGNRDEQYF
cdr3_nt: TGTGCCAGCAGCTTGAGTGGAGGAAATAGGGACGAGCAGTACTTC
j_call: TRBJ2-7
clone_size: -
d_call: -
v_call: TRBV7-2

cdr3_aa: CASSLEGGGAGYNEQFF
cdr3_nt: TGCGCCAGCAGCTTGGAGGGCGGGGGGGCCGGGTACAATGAGCAGTTCTTC
j_call: TRBJ2-1
clone_size: -
d_call: TRBD2
v_call: TRBV5-1

cdr3_aa: CASSIQAHQPQHF
cdr3_nt: TGTGCCAGTAGTATCCAGGCCCACCAGCCCCAGCATTTT
j_call: TRBJ1-5
clone_size: -
d_call: -
v_call: TRBV19

cdr3_aa: CASSPGGQQHYGYTF
cdr3_nt: TGTGCCAGCAGCCCAGGGGGACAGCAACACTATGGCTACACCTTC
j_call: TRBJ1-2
clone_size: -
d_call: TRBD1
v_call: TRBV9

cdr3_aa: CASSLEVSGDTEAFF
cdr3_nt: TGTGCCAGCAGCCTAGAGGTATCGGGTGACACTGAAGCTTTCTTT
j_call: TRBJ1-1
clone_size: -
d_call: -
v_call: TRBV7-2